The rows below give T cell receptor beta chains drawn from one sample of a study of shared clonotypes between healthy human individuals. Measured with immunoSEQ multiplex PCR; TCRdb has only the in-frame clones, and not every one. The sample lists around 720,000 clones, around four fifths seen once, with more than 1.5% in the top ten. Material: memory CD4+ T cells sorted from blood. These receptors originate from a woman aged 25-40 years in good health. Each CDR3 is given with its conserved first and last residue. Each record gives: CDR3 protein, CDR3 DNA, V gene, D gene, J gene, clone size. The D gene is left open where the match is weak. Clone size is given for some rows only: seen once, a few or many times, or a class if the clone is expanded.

CASTPGSHTGELFF TGTGCCAGCACTCCCGGCTCGCACACCGGGGAGCTGTTTTTT TRBV27 NA TRBJ2-2 NA
CASSLGLQETQYF TGCGCCAGCAGCCTCGGTCTCCAAGAGACCCAGTACTTC TRBV4-1 NA TRBJ2-5 NA
CASRGSGSSYNEQFF TGTGCCAGTAGGGGTAGCGGGAGCTCCTACAATGAGCAGTTCTTC TRBV19 TRBD2 TRBJ2-1 NA
CASSAGGYGNIQYF TGCGCCAGCAGTGCAGGGGGCTACGGGAACATTCAGTACTTC TRBV10-1 TRBD1 TRBJ2-4 NA
CASSSKTGVSYEQYF TGTGCCAGCTCATCAAAGACAGGAGTATCCTACGAGCAGTACTTC TRBV18 NA TRBJ2-7 NA
CASSKETSDGTDTQYF TGTGCCAGCAGCAAAGAGACTAGCGACGGCACAGATACGCAGTATTTT TRBV21-1 NA TRBJ2-3 once
CASSLKGGRVDEQFF TGTGCCAGCAGCTTAAAAGGCGGGAGGGTCGATGAGCAGTTCTTC TRBV7-7 TRBD2 TRBJ2-1 once
CASKGPGPGELFF TGTGCCAGCAAAGGGCCGGGACCCGGGGAGCTGTTTTTT TRBV28 NA TRBJ2-2 once
CASSSTSGSLYEQYF TGTGCCAGCAGCTCAACTAGCGGGAGCCTCTACGAGCAGTACTTC TRBV5-5 TRBD2 TRBJ2-7 NA
CASSTAGLYNEQFF TGTGCCAGCTCCACAGCGGGGCTCTACAATGAGCAGTTCTTC TRBV18 TRBD2 TRBJ2-1 NA
CATSQGAGANVLTF TGTGCCACCAGTCAGGGGGCTGGGGCCAACGTCCTGACTTTC TRBV15 TRBD1 TRBJ2-6 NA
CASSPIDRDNEQYF TGTGCCAGCTCACCCATTGACAGGGACAACGAGCAGTACTTC TRBV18 TRBD1 TRBJ2-7 NA
CASSQGDRAADTQYF TGTGCCAGCAGCCAAGGGGACAGGGCCGCAGATACGCAGTATTTT TRBV4-2 TRBD1 TRBJ2-3 NA
CASSLSHTRTRGNEKLFF TGTGCCAGCAGCTTATCCCATACAAGAACAAGGGGAAATGAAAAACTGTTTTTT TRBV13 NA TRBJ1-4 NA
CASSLTGGRQPQHF TGTGCCAGCAGTTTGACAGGGGGTAGACAGCCCCAGCATTTT TRBV28 TRBD1 TRBJ1-5 few
CASSYPSSGEQYF TGTGCCAGCAGTTACCCGAGTAGCGGCGAGCAGTACTTC TRBV6-6 NA TRBJ2-7 NA
CASSPRLKPQHF TGCGCCAGCAGCCCCCGCCTGAAGCCCCAGCATTTT TRBV5-1 NA TRBJ1-5 NA
CASSGGVSGNTIYF TGTGCCAGCAGCGGAGGGGTATCTGGAAACACCATATATTTT TRBV9 NA TRBJ1-3 NA
CASSLGLSGSRSSYEQYF TGTGCCAGCAGTCTGGGACTAAGCGGGAGCCGCAGCTCCTACGAGCAGTACTTC TRBV27 TRBD2 TRBJ2-7 NA
CASSTNHEQFF TGTGCCAGCAGCACGAACCATGAGCAGTTCTTC TRBV5-4 NA TRBJ2-1 NA
CASSLTDTQYF TGTGCCAGCTCCCTCACGGATACGCAGTATTTT TRBV18 NA TRBJ2-3 once
CASSRQGDSTDTQYF TGTGCCAGCAGTCGACAGGGAGATAGCACAGATACGCAGTATTTT TRBV28 TRBD1 TRBJ2-3 NA
CASSYSSLAGDNEQFF TGTGCCAGCAGTTACTCGTCACTAGCGGGAGACAATGAGCAGTTCTTC TRBV6-5 TRBD2 TRBJ2-1 NA
CSARSLTGAFF TGCAGTGCTAGGAGCCTTACGGGAGCTTTCTTT TRBV20-1 NA TRBJ1-1 NA
CASSRTANTEAFF TGTGCCAGCAGTCGGACAGCCAACACTGAAGCTTTCTTT TRBV7-9 NA TRBJ1-1 NA
CASSSGLAGGRANEQFF TGTGCCAGCAGCTCCGGACTAGCGGGAGGTCGGGCCAATGAGCAGTTCTTC TRBV7-3 TRBD2 TRBJ2-1 few
CASSVQGASNQPQHF TGCGCCAGCAGCGTACAGGGGGCGAGCAATCAGCCCCAGCATTTT TRBV5-1 TRBD1 TRBJ1-5 NA
CASSLFARGRQNTEAFF TGTGCCAGCAGCTTATTTGCCCGGGGACGGCAGAACACTGAAGCTTTCTTT TRBV7-9 NA TRBJ1-1 NA
CASSEPAGGHTYGYTF TGTGCCAGCAGTGAACCCGCCGGGGGGCATACCTATGGCTACACCTTC TRBV6-1 NA TRBJ1-2 NA
CASSQQGGLNNEQFF TGTGCCAGCAGTCAACAAGGGGGACTGAACAATGAGCAGTTCTTC TRBV7-2 NA TRBJ2-1 NA
CSARMVNTEAFF TGCAGCGCCAGGATGGTGAACACTGAAGCTTTCTTT TRBV29-1 NA TRBJ1-1 NA
CASSPTGVRPQHF TGTGCCAGCAGCCCAACAGGGGTGCGTCCCCAGCATTTT TRBV27 TRBD1 TRBJ1-5 NA
CASSLRGQPQHF TGTGCCAGCAGCTTACGAGGGCAGCCCCAGCATTTT TRBV7-8 NA TRBJ1-5 once
CASSRGNEQFF TGTGCCAGCTCCCGGGGGAATGAGCAGTTCTTC TRBV18 NA TRBJ2-1 NA
CASSTRGDTLTGTQYF TGTGCCAGCAGCACAAGGGGCGATACGCTCACCGGGACCCAGTACTTC TRBV7-9 NA TRBJ2-5 NA
CASSTNGGTEAFF TGTGCCAGTAGTACCAACGGGGGGACTGAAGCTTTCTTT TRBV19 NA TRBJ1-1 few
CASSLSSGSYNEQFF TGCGCCAGCAGCTTGTCCAGCGGATCCTACAATGAGCAGTTCTTC TRBV5-1 NA TRBJ2-1 NA
CASFLAGGETQYF TGCGCCAGTTTCCTGGCGGGAGGGGAGACCCAGTACTTC TRBV5-1 TRBD2 TRBJ2-5 NA
CASGDPGQGFLEQYF TGCGCCAGCGGGGACCCGGGACAGGGATTTCTCGAGCAGTACTTC TRBV10-1 TRBD1 TRBJ2-7 NA
CASSLSPWSGGANIQYF TGTGCCAGCAGTTTATCCCCTTGGAGCGGGGGGGCAAACATTCAGTACTTC TRBV28 TRBD2 TRBJ2-4 few